This TCR beta chain was captured by sequencing in a study of post-analysis software for immune sequencing data. Germline V gives CDR1 SNHLY, CDR2 FYNNEI. J was trimmed by 5 bases and V by 8 bases; bases with no gene match: 11. The CDR3 runs 15 residues. Prepared TCR beta cDNA libraries contained unique molecular identifiers. A single record per CDR3 protein comes from TCRdb applying MiXCR to the PCR reads. Of hundreds of thousands of distinct CDR3 sequences listed, 59% were seen once; the top ten hold approximately 10%. Whole-study results and caveats: Included in a set of roughly five TRBV segments more frequent in patients than controls were TRBV5-6, TRBV5-1 and TRBV20-1.

Notes on this clonotype: Its antigen is unidentified.

The TCR sequence derives from a girl aged 2-10 years with multiple sclerosis. This chain links TRBV2 with TRBJ2-5, with TRBD2 matching 10 bases. Source material: blood. CDR3 sequence (DNA): TGTGCCAGCCTCTCCCAGCGGGGGGGCGGGGAGACCCAGTACTTC. It is translated as CASLSQRGGGETQYF.